The rows below give T cell receptor beta chains drawn from one sample of a study of regulatory T cells in long-lasting Graves disease. TCRdb reprocessed the multiplex PCR reads via MiXCR and lists one record per CDR3 protein. The sample consists of 310,000 or so distinct CDR3 sequences, roughly a fifth of them appearing once. The specimen comprised peripheral blood mononuclear cells (PBMCs), sampled when the disease was refractory, from a patient treated with antithyroid drugs. The receptors stem from a female donor with Graves disease. CDR3s include the opening cysteine and the closing phenylalanine or tryptophan. The D gene is left open where the match is weak. A row's size may be missing; if present it is once, few, many or a size class.

clone_size	v_call	j_call	d_call	cdr3_aa	cdr3_nt
many	TRBV10-3	TRBJ2-6	-	CAISVGTPSGANVLTF	TGTGCCATCAGTGTGGGAACACCCTCTGGGGCCAACGTCCTGACTTTC
-	TRBV19	TRBJ2-5	-	CASRLGGQETQYF	TGTGCCAGTAGGTTGGGGGGTCAAGAGACCCAGTACTTC
once	TRBV7-9	TRBJ1-4	-	CASSGREVTTNEKLFF	TGTGCCAGCAGCGGCAGGGAGGTAACGACTAATGAAAAACTGTTTTTT
many	TRBV12-3/TRBV12-4	TRBJ2-2	TRBD2	CASSTRLAGGGELFF	TGTGCCAGCAGTACCCGACTAGCGGGGGGCGGGGAGCTGTTTTTT
-	TRBV29-1	TRBJ1-1	-	CSAGQRMNTEAFF	TGCAGCGCTGGACAGCGGATGAACACTGAAGCTTTCTTT
-	TRBV19	TRBJ2-7	TRBD2	CASSDGTSGSGEQYF	TGTGCCAGTAGTGACGGGACTAGCGGGAGCGGCGAGCAGTACTTC
many	TRBV12-3/TRBV12-4	TRBJ1-1	TRBD1	CASSYGTGGANTEAFF	TGTGCCAGCTCTTATGGGACAGGGGGCGCGAACACTGAAGCTTTCTTT
many	TRBV7-9	TRBJ1-6	-	CASSLVGTDNSPLHF	TGTGCCAGCAGCTTAGTGGGGACCGATAATTCACCCCTCCACTTT
-	TRBV5-1	TRBJ2-1	-	CASSELANEQFF	TGCGCCAGCAGTGAGCTAGCCAATGAGCAGTTCTTC
few	TRBV28	TRBJ1-6	-	CASNQGIYNSPLHF	TGTGCCAGCAACCAGGGAATCTATAATTCACCCCTCCACTTT
-	TRBV7-3	TRBJ2-1	TRBD2	CASSLVGGLAGGFEQFF	TGTGCCAGCAGCCTCGTGGGGGGACTAGCGGGAGGGTTTGAGCAGTTCTTC
-	TRBV3-1	TRBJ2-7	TRBD2	CASSQGTSYSYEQYF	TGTGCCAGCAGCCAAGGGACTAGCTACTCCTACGAGCAGTACTTC
many	TRBV6-1	TRBJ2-7	-	CASSPAGNMGYEQYF	TGTGCCAGCAGTCCCGCGGGGAACATGGGCTACGAGCAGTACTTC
-	TRBV7-3	TRBJ1-2	-	CASSLSPGLGYGYTF	TGTGCCAGCAGCTTATCCCCCGGGCTTGGCTATGGCTACACCTTC
many	TRBV12-3/TRBV12-4	TRBJ2-5	-	CASNQDSFGTQYF	TGTGCCAGCAACCAGGACAGTTTCGGGACCCAGTACTTC
many	TRBV28	TRBJ2-5	-	CASSPLWDLGKTQYF	TGTGCCAGCAGCCCGCTTTGGGACCTGGGAAAGACCCAGTACTTC
many	TRBV6-1	TRBJ2-7	TRBD2	CASRGGTSGSYEQYF	TGTGCCAGCAGGGGGGGAACTAGCGGGAGCTACGAGCAGTACTTC
few	TRBV9	TRBJ1-1	TRBD1	CASSAGTGTTEAFF	TGTGCCAGCAGCGCGGGGACAGGGACCACTGAAGCTTTCTTT
few	TRBV20-1	TRBJ2-7	-	CSGPGQLYEQYF	TGCAGTGGCCCGGGACAACTCTACGAGCAGTACTTC
-	TRBV25-1	TRBJ1-4	-	CASSDPGATNEKLFF	TGTGCCAGCAGCGATCCGGGGGCAACTAATGAAAAACTGTTTTTT
many	TRBV6-5	TRBJ1-1	-	CASSYSRRYLEAFF	TGTGCCAGCAGTTACTCTCGACGGTACCTCGAAGCTTTCTTT
-	TRBV7-9	TRBJ2-2	-	CASSFPRGVNTGELFF	TGTGCCAGCAGCTTCCCCAGAGGCGTTAACACCGGGGAGCTGTTTTTT
many	TRBV24-1	TRBJ1-5	-	CATSDSGEPQHF	TGTGCCACCAGTGATTCCGGGGAGCCCCAGCATTTT
-	TRBV20-1	TRBJ1-3	-	CSARDRRNGNTIYF	TGCAGTGCTAGAGACCGAAGGAACGGAAACACCATATATTTT
-	TRBV19	TRBJ1-1	-	CATKGRNTEAFF	TGTGCCACCAAGGGGCGGAACACTGAAGCTTTCTTT
-	TRBV5-1	TRBJ2-3	-	CASSLGATPGTQYF	TGCGCCAGCAGCTTGGGAGCCACGCCCGGTACGCAGTATTTT
few	TRBV10-3	TRBJ2-7	TRBD2	CAISIAGGNEQYF	TGTGCCATTTCCATAGCGGGGGGAAACGAGCAGTACTTC
-	TRBV24-1	TRBJ1-5	-	CATSDRTEVDQPQHF	TGTGCCACCAGTGACAGGACGGAGGTGGATCAGCCCCAGCATTTT
-	TRBV6-1	TRBJ1-5	TRBD1	CASRNRGGDQPQHF	TGTGCCAGCAGAAACAGGGGAGGGGATCAGCCCCAGCATTTT
once	TRBV6-2/TRBV6-3	TRBJ2-2	-	CASSYQGAGLRNTGELFF	TGTGCCAGCAGTTACCAGGGAGCGGGCCTTCGGAACACCGGGGAGCTGTTTTTT
-	TRBV10-3	TRBJ2-2	TRBD2	CAIAGGGELFF	TGTGCCATCGCGGGGGGCGGGGAGCTGTTTTTT
-	TRBV11-1	TRBJ2-2	-	CASRADWLAGELFF	TGTGCCAGCAGGGCAGACTGGTTGGCCGGGGAGCTGTTTTTT
once	TRBV3-1	TRBJ1-2	-	CASSQDRGHGYTF	TGTGCCAGCAGCCAAGATCGTGGCCATGGCTACACCTTC
-	TRBV25-1	TRBJ2-3	TRBD2	CASRPRGEWGTDTQYF	TGTGCCAGCCGTCCCCGGGGGGAGTGGGGCACAGATACGCAGTATTTT
many	TRBV2	TRBJ2-7	TRBD2	CASSGRTSGIFAREQYF	TGTGCCAGCAGTGGCAGGACTAGCGGAATATTCGCTCGTGAGCAGTACTTC
-	TRBV6-2/TRBV6-3	TRBJ2-5	-	CASSEWGGQETQYF	TGTGCCAGCAGTGAATGGGGGGGGCAGGAGACCCAGTACTTC
once	TRBV7-3	TRBJ2-1	-	CASSLPRRPNQGNEQFF	TGTGCCAGCAGCTTACCTCGTCGTCCCAATCAGGGCAATGAGCAGTTCTTC
few	TRBV4-1	TRBJ1-5	-	CASSQGPGRDNQPQHF	TGCGCCAGCAGCCAAGGCCCGGGCAGGGACAATCAGCCCCAGCATTTT
many	TRBV2	TRBJ1-3	-	CASTLTGKVNTIYF	TGTGCCAGCACCCTAACAGGGAAAGTCAACACCATATATTTT
few	TRBV18	TRBJ1-4	-	CASSPPTNEKLFF	TGTGCCAGCTCACCCCCAACTAATGAAAAACTGTTTTTT
few	TRBV20-1	TRBJ2-4	TRBD2	CSARRLAGESKNIQYF	TGCAGTGCTAGGCGACTAGCGGGAGAATCCAAAAACATTCAGTACTTC
-	TRBV5-1	TRBJ1-5	-	CASSLHPGGNQPQHF	TGCGCCAGCAGCCTGCACCCGGGTGGCAATCAGCCCCAGCATTTT
few	TRBV29-1	TRBJ1-5	-	CSVGIRPHSNQPQHF	TGCAGCGTTGGAATACGACCGCATAGCAATCAGCCCCAGCATTTT
few	TRBV20-1	TRBJ1-5	-	CSAAEGPNQPQHF	TGCAGTGCGGCGGAGGGCCCGAATCAGCCCCAGCATTTT
-	TRBV11-2	TRBJ2-1	-	CASSSTVRRGSEQFF	TGTGCCAGCAGCTCGACAGTGAGACGGGGTAGTGAGCAGTTCTTC
many	TRBV2	TRBJ1-6	TRBD1	CASSRGQGTYNSPLHF	TGTGCCAGCAGTCGGGGACAGGGGACATATAATTCACCCCTCCACTTT
few	TRBV25-1	TRBJ2-2	-	CASSEKGEGTGELFF	TGTGCCAGCAGTGAAAAGGGAGAAGGTACCGGGGAGCTGTTTTTT
many	TRBV2	TRBJ1-5	TRBD1	CASSGGQGVSNQPQHF	TGTGCCAGCAGTGGGGGACAGGGGGTTAGCAATCAGCCCCAGCATTTT
-	TRBV19	TRBJ1-1	-	CASSIVPGRTEAFF	TGTGCCAGTAGTATAGTTCCGGGTCGCACTGAAGCTTTCTTT
few	TRBV28	TRBJ1-3	-	CASHTGPLSGNTIYF	TGTGCCAGTCATACAGGACCCCTCTCTGGAAACACCATATATTTT
-	TRBV5-6	TRBJ1-5	-	CASSLARGYQPQHF	TGTGCCAGCAGCTTGGCTAGGGGGTATCAGCCCCAGCATTTT
few	TRBV6-5	TRBJ2-2	-	CASSYPPTGELFF	TGTGCCAGCAGTTACCCCCCCACCGGGGAGCTGTTTTTT
-	TRBV2	TRBJ1-3	-	CASSPTGGSGSGNTIYF	TGTGCCAGCAGTCCGACGGGGGGGTCCGGCTCTGGAAACACCATATATTTT
-	TRBV4-1	TRBJ1-2	-	CASSTQSSANYGYTF	TGCGCCAGCAGCACACAAAGCAGTGCTAACTATGGCTACACCTTC
many	TRBV3-1	TRBJ1-5	TRBD1	CASSQSGQINQPQHF	TGTGCCAGCAGCCAATCGGGACAGATCAATCAGCCCCAGCATTTT